This T cell receptor beta chain appears in the sequencing data of a study of blood T cell repertoires in COVID-19 (dated by TCRdb to between 2020 and 2021). About the full investigation: Collaborator samples came from the United States, Italy and Spain and covered acute and convalescent phases of COVID-19. The material from the prospective study consisted of cDNA or gDNA derived from T cells, B-cell-depleted T cells, or PBMCs. Deeply sampled blood TCRbeta repertoires from subjects exposed to, actively infected with, or recovered from COVID-19 were included in the dataset. The repertoires were released in a freely available public database meant as a resource for research on the immune response to SARS-CoV-2. The samples were drawn from the first 160 participants of the ongoing ImmuneRACE study and from 1,254 subjects provided by 6 global collaborators. Sample metadata almost always included a de-identified subject ID, COVID-19 status, age in years and sex. HLA class I and class II types, where available, came from metadata supplied by the sample provider rather than from assay-based typing. General study outcomes and caveats: How much clinical and demographic metadata was included differed by source and by participant, and the metadata was provided uncurated.

The immunoSEQ Assay, a bias-controlled multiplex PCR, was used to amplify TCRbeta CDR3 regions from genomic DNA. Per the source publication's procedure: Nucleated cell counts per sample were estimated from amplification of reference gene primers within the assay. Sequence reads were collapsed and filtered to measure the absolute abundance of every unique TCRbeta CDR3 rearrangement. Productive Simpson clonality was computed per sample as the square root of Simpson's diversity index over productive rearrangements. The table was pulled from immuneACCESS by TCRdb, which kept in-frame rearrangements only. Such tables lose some clones; where checked, under half of the loss comes from unresolved V genes, and the rest has no known cause. V, J and clone size derive from that table, while D and trimming were established from the DNA sequence. In this sample the table shows 70,000 to 95,000 clones, 81% of which occur a single time. 13% of the sample comes from the top ten.

Each collaborating institution followed its own protocols to collect whole blood in K2EDTA tubes. Collaborator samples were shipped for TCRbeta analysis as frozen whole blood, isolated PBMCs, or DNA extracted from either sample type. With regard to this clone: The clone's antigen remains unknown. The input lacks base qualities; no much larger clone sits a single base away.

The germline V gene (reference sequence) sets CDR1 to SGHNT and CDR2 to YYREEE. Counted from cysteine to phenylalanine, this CDR3 has 14 amino acids. Only the CDR3 DNA stays, 42 bases, in frame from base 1. V is shortened by 1 base, J by 2 bases, and the region joining them spans 9 bases. This TCR derives from a human donor in a cohort sampled during active COVID-19. What was sequenced was peripheral blood. The chain employs TRBV5-4 and TRBJ1-1; TRBD1 is perhaps the D gene, given 5 matching bases. The CDR3 in this case is CASSLQGINTEAFF. The bases read TGTGCCAGCAGCTTGCAGGGTATCAACACTGAAGCTTTCTTT.